A single sample is the source of the 5 T cell receptor beta chains below, sequenced in a study of blood T cell repertoires in COVID-19. Assay used: immunoSEQ multiplex PCR; TCRdb lists only in-frame clones, some missing. This table has over 80,000 clones, roughly 78% appearing once. The source material was peripheral blood. The receptors shown here come from a woman in her 70s with acute or convalescent COVID-19.

The chain recombines TRBV7-3 with TRBJ2-1; 11 nucleotides line up with TRBD2. The germline V gene has CDR1 SGHTA and CDR2 FQGTGA. Trimming removed 3 bases from V and 3 bases from J; junction bases left unmatched: 10. The CDR3 has 18 amino acids. CDR3 protein: CASSFSPIAGGLYNEQFF. In DNA, the CDR3 is TGTGCCAGCAGCTTCTCCCCGATAGCGGGGGGGCTCTACAATGAGCAGTTCTTC. Complete variable domain (other parts from reference TRBV7-3 and TRBJ2-1): GAGVSQTPSNKVTEKGKYVELRCDPISGHTALYWYRQSLGQGPEFLIYFQGTGAADDSGLPNDRFFAVRPEGSVSTLKIQRTERGDSAVYLCASSFSPIAGGLYNEQFFGPGTRLTVL.

The chain is built from TRBV10-3 and TRBJ2-2, with D possibly being TRBD2 (6 bases). Trimming removed 10 bases at V and 4 bases at J, with 13 bases between. Germline CDR1 reads ENHRY; CDR2 reads SYGVKD. The CDR3 has 13 amino acids. Here the CDR3 reads CAKRRDPTGELFF. The CDR3 DNA is TGTGCCAAAAGGCGGGACCCCACCGGGGAGCTGTTTTTT.

This clone was seen at least ten times. This sequence joins TRBV28 and TRBJ1-2; 12 bases agree with TRBD1. The germline gives CDR1 MDHEN, CDR2 SYDVKM. The CDR3 totals 15 residues. The trim removed 6 bases at V and 5 bases at J, leaving 7 bases unmatched. Written as DNA, the CDR3 is TGTGCCAGCAGAGCCGGGACAGGGGGCGTATATGGCTACACCTTC. Amino acid sequence: CASRAGTGGVYGYTF.

The chain combines TRBV18 with TRBJ2-7; the D gene is possibly TRBD2 (5 bases). V shed 3 bases and J shed 7 bases, with 13 bases lying between them. The CDR3 consists of 13 residues. Looked up from germline, CDR1 is KGHSH and CDR2 is LQKENI. For the CDR3, the DNA is TGTGCCAGCTCACCGGGGAGCTCTGGGGAGCAGTACTTC. Its translation: CASSPGSSGEQYF.

The chain joins TRBV3-1 (or the pseudogene TRBV3-2) to TRBJ1-2; TRBD1 matches 8 bases. This CDR3 has 17 residues. CDR1 is LGHDT and CDR2 is YNNKEL in the germline V gene (reference sequence). V lost 1 base to trimming and J lost 8 bases; unmatched junction nucleotides: 15. The CDR3 loop is CASSQVATGARVGGYTF. The CDR3 coding sequence is TGTGCCAGCAGCCAAGTAGCGACAGGGGCCCGGGTAGGGGGCTACACCTTC.